Following are 24 T cell receptor beta chains from one sample sequenced in a study of control samples from healthy donors and cancer patients. The method was immunoSEQ multiplex PCR; TCRdb's version includes in-frame clones alone and lacks a portion of them. The table has over 80,000 clones, about 79% seen once. Sequenced material: blood. These receptors all stem from a woman in her 30s in good health.

V gene TRBV18 combines with J gene TRBJ2-7; tentatively, D is TRBD1 (5 bases). The CDR3 has 14 residues. Germline V gene sequence: CDR1 KGHSH, CDR2 LQKENI. Trimming took off 6 bases at V and 3 bases at J, with 15 bases between the two ends. DNA of the CDR3: TGTGCCAGCTCCGCGGCCTCCAGGGACTACGAGCAGTACTTC. Translation: CASSAASRDYEQYF.

The J gene is TRBJ2-1, the V gene TRBV2; weak D call: TRBD1 (6 bases). The CDR3 is 15 amino acids. CDR1 SNHLY and CDR2 FYNNEI come from the germline V gene. Trimming stripped 7 bases from V and 4 bases from J, with 17 bases between. CDR3 DNA sequence: TGTGCCAGCACTAGACAGGAGACCGGGTACAATGAGCAGTTCTTC. Protein product: CASTRQETGYNEQFF.

This clone was recorded only once. This chain uses TRBV7-2 with TRBJ1-4; TRBD1 aligns across 10 bases. V lost 0 bases to trimming and J lost 6 bases; unmatched junction nucleotides: 1. CDR1 SGHTA and CDR2 FQGNSA come from the germline V gene. This CDR3 is 15 amino acids long. The CDR3 nucleotides read TGTGCCAGCAGCTTAGCTGGGACAGGGGATGAAAAACTGTTTTTT. Residues: CASSLAGTGDEKLFF.

The V call is TRBV5-1, the J call TRBJ1-2, with TRBD1 identical over 9 bases. Unmatched junction bases numbered 6, after V lost 1 base and J lost 2 bases. The CDR3 has 16 amino acids. Germline V lookup: CDR1 SGHRS, CDR2 YFSETQ. The CDR3 loop reads CASSLTGGASNYGYTF. Written as DNA, the CDR3 is TGCGCCAGCAGCTTGACAGGGGGCGCGTCAAACTATGGCTACACCTTC.

The chain combines TRBV15 with TRBJ2-4, with D possibly being TRBD1 (6 bases). Germline assignment: CDR1 LNHNV and CDR2 YYDKDF (reference sequence). CDR3 size: 17 residues. Deletions cut 0 bases from V and 2 bases from J, with 14 bases between. In DNA form, the CDR3 reads TGTGCCACCAGCAGAGAAGGTGGGGGCTTCACCAAAAACATTCAGTACTTC. Translating gives CATSREGGGFTKNIQYF.

The chain recombines TRBV9 with TRBJ1-1; tentatively, D is TRBD1 (6 bases). CDR1 is SGDLS, CDR2 YYNGEE, per germline. Deletions cut 0 bases from V and 3 bases from J, with 12 bases between. The CDR3 has 15 amino acids. CDR3 loop: CASSVATDSYTEAFF. CDR3 sequence (DNA): TGTGCCAGCAGCGTAGCTACGGACAGCTACACTGAAGCTTTCTTT.

CDR3 sequence reads: CASNRDRGDEQYF. The DNA of the CDR3 is TGTGCCAGCAACCGCGACAGGGGAGACGAGCAGTACTTC. The chain couples TRBV7-8 to TRBJ2-7; TRBD1 matches 8 bases. CDR3 length: 13 residues. V trimming: 7 bases; J trimming: 5 bases; junction bases outside the gene matches: 7. The germline V gene has CDR1 SGHVS and CDR2 FQNEAQ.

CDR3 bases: TGTGCCAGCAGCCATGGACCTAGCGGGGGCCTCTACAATGAGCAGTTCTTC. Protein product: CASSHGPSGGLYNEQFF. This sequence joins TRBV4-2 and TRBJ2-1, with 10 bases identical to TRBD2. The CDR3 covers 17 residues. CDR1 LGHNA and CDR2 YNFKEQ come from the germline V gene. V lost 3 bases and J lost 3; bases outside the gene matches: 8.

CDR3 sequence reads: CASSPGQARSDGYTF. CDR3 DNA sequence: TGTGCCAGCTCACCGGGACAGGCGCGGTCGGATGGCTACACCTTC. This chain joins TRBV18 and TRBJ1-2; 8 bases line up with TRBD1. The J segment lost 6 bases and the V segment lost 3 bases, leaving 9 bases of the junction unmatched. Germline V lookup: CDR1 KGHSH, CDR2 LQKENI. The CDR3 has 15 residues.

The J gene is TRBJ1-6, the V gene TRBV6-6, with 8 bases fitting TRBD1. The V and J ends lost 6 bases and 4 bases, in that order; junction bases with no gene match: 8. The V gene's germline CDR1 is MNHNY and CDR2 SVGAGI (reference sequence). The CDR3 runs 16 residues. CDR3 amino acids: CASSTGGPAYNSPLHF. The DNA of the CDR3 is TGTGCCAGCAGCACAGGGGGGCCAGCTTATAATTCACCCCTCCACTTT.

This clone was observed a few times. The rearrangement uses TRBV27 and TRBJ1-5; 10 positions match TRBD1. The V gene's germline CDR1 is MNHEY and CDR2 SMNVEV (reference sequence). CDR3 length: 15 residues. Trimming at V came to 6 bases and at J to 6 bases, leaving 8 bases not matched to a gene. In DNA, the CDR3 is TGTGCCAGCAGCTTCGGACAGGGGGGCGGTCAGCCCCAGCATTTT. Translated, it gives CASSFGQGGGQPQHF.

The chain links TRBV24-1 to TRBJ1-2; D may be TRBD1 (6 bases). The CDR3 has 13 amino acids. Trimming left V 0 bases short and J 6 bases short, with 7 bases between. Germline V lookup: CDR1 KGHDR, CDR2 SFDVKD. CDR3 protein: CATSDLPGDGYTF. The CDR3, as DNA: TGTGCCACCAGTGATTTGCCAGGGGATGGCTACACCTTC.

The chain couples TRBV12-3 or TRBV12-4 to TRBJ2-2; D gene uncertain. The CDR3 length is 13 residues. The V and J ends lost 3 bases and 7 bases respectively, with 9 bases between them. The CDR3 loop is CASSFVGGGELFF. In DNA, the CDR3 is TGTGCCAGCAGTTTTGTTGGCGGCGGGGAGCTGTTTTTT.

The chain uses TRBV7-9 and TRBJ1-5; 10 bases align to TRBD1. The V gene end was trimmed by 4 bases and the J gene end by 4 bases; junction bases not matched to a gene: 4. Germline CDR1 SEHNR, CDR2 FQNEAQ (reference sequence). This CDR3 has 15 amino acids. The CDR3 region has the DNA TGTGCCAGCAGCTCGGGACAGGGGTTTAATCAGCCCCAGCATTTT. As protein: CASSSGQGFNQPQHF.

The chain combines TRBV6-2 or TRBV6-3 with TRBJ1-1; D remains ambiguous. Germline CDR1 is MNHEY and CDR2 is SVGEGT. V was cut by 0 bases and J by 2 bases, with 4 bases left in between. The CDR3 is made up of 13 amino acids. The CDR3 nucleotides are TGTGCCAGCAGTTACTCGGTAAACACTGAAGCTTTCTTT. Its translation is CASSYSVNTEAFF.

The chain uses TRBV10-3 and TRBJ2-7; a weak D match, TRBD1 (5 bases). The V and J ends lost 3 bases and 2 bases respectively, with 8 bases between them. Germline CDR1 and CDR2: ENHRY and SYGVKD. CDR3 length: 13 residues. CDR3 in DNA: TGTGCCATCAGTGACAGGGCGACCTACGAGCAGTACTTC. Amino acid sequence: CAISDRATYEQYF.

This clone has more than one count but fewer than ten. J is TRBJ2-1 and V is TRBV7-9, with 10 bases matching TRBD1. CDR3 length: 16 amino acids. Looked up from germline, CDR1 is SEHNR and CDR2 is FQNEAQ (reference sequence). The V and J ends lost 4 bases and 6 bases, in that order; junction bases with no gene match: 9. CDR3 coding DNA: TGTGCCAGCAGCTCTTCCGGGACAGGGGATTCCAATGAGCAGTTCTTC. Protein: CASSSSGTGDSNEQFF.

This sequence joins TRBV19 and TRBJ2-6; TRBD1 matches 9 bases. The CDR3 sequence is 17 residues long. Germline assignment: CDR1 LNHDA and CDR2 SQIVND (reference sequence). After removal of 7 bases from V and 0 bases from J, the junction contained 7 bases not matched to a gene. The CDR3 nucleotides are TGTGCCAGTACTCGGGACAGGGCGAGCTCTGGGGCCAACGTCCTGACTTTC. This encodes CASTRDRASSGANVLTF.

The chain links TRBV4-3 to TRBJ1-1; D unclear. This CDR3 spans 15 amino acids. V was pared by 5 bases and J by 0 bases, with 13 bases between. CDR1 is LGHNA, CDR2 YSLEER, per germline. CDR3 residues: CASSSHLWLNTEAFF. In DNA form, the CDR3 reads TGCGCCAGCAGCAGCCACCTATGGCTGAACACTGAAGCTTTCTTT.

This clone was detected only once. The chain links TRBV4-2 to TRBJ1-5; D unresolved. Per germline, CDR1 LGHNA and CDR2 YNFKEQ. Deletions cut 4 bases from V and 2 bases from J, with 12 bases between. The CDR3 consists of 15 residues. Written as DNA, the CDR3 is TGTGCCAGCAGCCGTGGAGCAACCGGCAATCAGCCCCAGCATTTT. It specifies CASSRGATGNQPQHF.

V usage is TRBV9 and J usage is TRBJ1-3, with D maybe TRBD1 (6 bases). Germline CDR1 is SGDLS and CDR2 is YYNGEE. This CDR3 spans 17 amino acids. V gave up 0 bases and J gave up 4 bases, with 17 bases separating them. The CDR3 DNA reads as TGTGCCAGCAGCGTAGCTCTGGGGGCGTCGTACGGAAACACCATATATTTT. The encoded protein is CASSVALGASYGNTIYF.

A remark on this clone: The same CDR3 is also encoded by other DNA sequences in this sample. The CDR3 sequence: CASSPKEGGYTF. The CDR3 nucleotides read TGTGCCAGCTCACCTAAGGAAGGGGGCTACACCTTC. The rearrangement joins TRBV18 to TRBJ1-2, with unresolved D. CDR3 length: 12 residues. V was clipped by 3 bases and J by 8 bases, with 10 bases between them. Germline loops: CDR1 KGHSH, CDR2 LQKENI.

The chain is built from TRBV19 and TRBJ2-3; 11 bases are a match to TRBD2. The CDR3 has 16 residues. Germline V gene data show CDR1 as LNHDA and CDR2 as SQIVND (reference sequence). The ends lost 6 bases at V and 0 bases at J; junction bases unmatched: 5. The CDR3 DNA sequence: TGTGCCAGTAGGGGGACTAGCGGCGCTAGCACAGATACGCAGTATTTT. It encodes CASRGTSGASTDTQYF. The complete variable domain, with remaining parts taken from reference TRBV19 and TRBJ2-3, reads DGGITQSPKYLFRKEGQNVTLSCEQNLNHDAMYWYRQDPGQGLRLIYYSQIVNDFQKGDIAEGYSVSREKKESFPLTVTSAQKNPTAFYLCASRGTSGASTDTQYFGPGTRLTVL.

The chain carries TRBV5-6 and TRBJ2-5; 11 bases map to TRBD2. The junction had 5 bases not matched to a gene; V was cut back by 0 bases and J by 1 base. Germline CDR1 is SGHDT and CDR2 is YYEEEE. CDR3 size: 17 residues. The CDR3 is CASSLELAGDPQETQYF. The CDR3 DNA follows: TGTGCCAGCAGCTTGGAACTAGCGGGGGATCCCCAAGAGACCCAGTACTTC. Filled out from reference TRBV5-6 and TRBJ2-5, the complete variable domain reads DAGVTQSPTHLIKTRGQQVTLRCSPKSGHDTVSWYQQALGQGPQFIFQYYEEEERQRGNFPDRFSGHQFPNYSSELNVNALLLGDSALYLCASSLELAGDPQETQYFGPGTRLLVL.